This T cell receptor (beta chain) was retrieved from a study of T cell repertoires in cytomegalovirus infection. On the study more broadly: The study used recently identified HLA-C-restricted and well-studied HLA-B-restricted CMV epitopes.

The CDR3 runs to 13 residues. V lost 3 bases to trimming and J lost 0 bases, with 5 bases between them. The germline V gene has CDR1 KGHDR and CDR2 SFDVKD. TCRdb reanalysed the reads using MiXCR and keeps one entry per CDR3 protein. In the table there are approximately 340,000 distinct CDR3 sequences, almost 30% of which are singletons. Study-level findings and limits: HLA-C-restricted CMV-specific TCR beta clonotypes were dominant in the ex vivo response.

A word on this clonotype: As yet, its antigen is unknown.

This TCR came from a human donor in good health (CMV status not recorded). Some clones in this sample may be carry-over from other donors' samples. The specimen comprised cultured PBMCs, sampled from culture after CMV antigen stimulation. The genes are TRBV24-1 and TRBJ2-7; D not resolved. The CDR3 bases are TGTGCCACCAGTGATCCTAGCTCCTACGAGCAGTACTTC. This translates into CATSDPSSYEQYF.